Listed below are T cell receptor beta chains from one sample, sequenced in a study of HIV-infected children after antiretroviral therapy interruption. MiXCR, run by TCRdb on the 3' RACE reads, gives a single entry per CDR3 protein. The sample lists 30,000 to 50,000 distinct CDR3 sequences, 6.5% occurring once. Sequencing used CD45RA+ CD4+ T cells from PBMCs, pooled from several time points, obtained from a donor given antiretroviral therapy, either interrupted or continuous. Receptor source: a pool of human donors with HIV. Both conserved end residues are part of each CDR3. D genes are given only for firm matches. The size field is filled for only some rows; it gives once, few, many or a size class.

many	TRBD2	TRBV20-1	TRBJ2-3	TGCAGTGCTGGACTAGCGGATACGCAGTATTTT	CSAGLADTQYF
few	.	TRBV12-3/TRBV12-4	TRBJ1-6	TGTGCCAGCAGCCCCCGCCAGCCCTCCTATAATTCACCCCTCCACTTT	CASSPRQPSYNSPLHF
many	TRBD1	TRBV4-3	TRBJ1-4	TGCGCCAGCAGCCAAAATCCGACAGGGAGCACTGAAAAACTGTTTTTT	CASSQNPTGSTEKLFF
.	TRBD2	TRBV11-2	TRBJ2-3	TGTGCCAGCAGGAGTCTTCGGGGGGGCATTGGAGATACGCAGTATTTT	CASRSLRGGIGDTQYF
many	TRBD1	TRBV2	TRBJ1-1	TGTGCCAGCACCAAAGACAGGGTCACTGAAGCTTTCTTT	CASTKDRVTEAFF
many	.	TRBV7-9	TRBJ1-3	TGTGCCAGCAGCTTTTTTCAGTTTACAGGCCCTCGATCTGGAAACACCATATATTTT	CASSFFQFTGPRSGNTIYF
many	TRBD2	TRBV7-9	TRBJ2-7	TGTGCCAGCAGCCCGAGGACTAGCGGGAATCGCCCCTACGAGCAGTACTTC	CASSPRTSGNRPYEQYF
many	.	TRBV19	TRBJ2-7	TGTGCCAGCAAGGACTGGGGGAGCTCCTATGAACAGTACTTC	CASKDWGSSYEQYF
many	TRBD1	TRBV19	TRBJ1-5	TGTGCCAGTAGTATAGGAGGGGGCATCCTTCCCCAGCATTTT	CASSIGGGILPQHF
.	TRBD1	TRBV4-1	TRBJ1-3	TGCGCCAGCAGCATAGGACCACAGGGGACTGGAAACACCATATATTTT	CASSIGPQGTGNTIYF
few	TRBD1	TRBV20-1	TRBJ2-1	TGCAGTGCTTCGGGACAGGGTGGAAATGAGCAGTTCTTC	CSASGQGGNEQFF
many	TRBD2	TRBV28	TRBJ2-1	TGTGCCAGCACTACGGGGGAGTTAGCGGGGTACAATGAGCAGTTCTTC	CASTTGELAGYNEQFF
.	.	TRBV7-2	TRBJ1-1	TGTGCCAGCAGCTTCCTGGCCGAGAAGGCTGAAGCTTTCTTT	CASSFLAEKAEAFF
.	.	TRBV4-1	TRBJ2-1	TGCGCAAGCAGCCAGGCCCCGGGCTTCTCCTACAATGAGCAGTTCTTC	CASSQAPGFSYNEQFF
.	TRBD2	TRBV7-8	TRBJ2-1	TGTGCCAGCAGCGTTAGCGGGCCCTACAATGAGCAGTTCTTC	CASSVSGPYNEQFF
many	TRBD2	TRBV5-1	TRBJ2-3	TGCGCCAGCAGCTTGGGGGCTAGCGGGAGTACAGATACGCAGTATTTT	CASSLGASGSTDTQYF
many	TRBD1	TRBV4-3	TRBJ2-7	TGCGCCAGCAGCCAAGCACGGGACAGGTGGTACGAGCAGTACTTC	CASSQARDRWYEQYF
many	.	TRBV20-1	TRBJ1-5	TGCAGTGCTAGAGTAGGAGATAGCAATCAGCCCCAGCATTTT	CSARVGDSNQPQHF
.	TRBD1	TRBV6-5	TRBJ2-7	TGTGCCAGCAGCTACCGCGGGACAGGGATCTACGAGCAGTACTTC	CASSYRGTGIYEQYF